This T cell receptor beta chain was retrieved from a study of shared clonotypes between healthy human individuals. Regarding the study as a whole: Naive CD4 clonotype sharing across a handful of donors was roughly 5%.

Worth noting for this clone: Its antigen is unknown.

Deep was the level used in running the assay. Clones were read by immunoSEQ multiplex PCR, and TCRdb kept only the in-frame ones, dropping some. The sample holds under 1,900,000 clones, approximately 98.5% seen once. Donors included only healthy HIV-negative adults lacking recent acute infections or vaccinations. This TCR was sampled from a man aged 25 to 40 in good health. Sequencing was performed on naive CD4+ T cells sorted from blood. The sample's subset: CD45RA+ positively selected.

CDR3 DNA: TGTGCCAGCAGCCCGCCGGGACTAGCGGGAGGGCCGAGCTCCTACGAGCAGTACTTC. Translation gives CASSPPGLAGGPSSYEQYF. The chain couples TRBV9 to TRBJ2-7, with 16 bases fitting TRBD2. V shed 4 bases and J 0 bases; nucleotides not matched to a gene: 10. CDR1 and CDR2 from the germline V gene are SGDLS and YYNGEE. This CDR3 has 19 residues.